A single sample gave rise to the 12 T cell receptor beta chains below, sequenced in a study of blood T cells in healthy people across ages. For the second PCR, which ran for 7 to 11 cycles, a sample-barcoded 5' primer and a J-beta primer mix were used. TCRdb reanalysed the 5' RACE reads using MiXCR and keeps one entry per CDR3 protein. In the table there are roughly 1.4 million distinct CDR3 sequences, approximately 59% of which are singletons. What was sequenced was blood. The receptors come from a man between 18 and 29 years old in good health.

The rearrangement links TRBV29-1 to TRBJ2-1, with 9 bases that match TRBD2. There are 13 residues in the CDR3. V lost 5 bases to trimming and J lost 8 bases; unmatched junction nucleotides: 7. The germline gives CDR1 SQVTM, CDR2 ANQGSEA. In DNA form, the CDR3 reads TGCAGCGTTTTGCCTAGCGGGAAGCATGAGCAGTTCTTC. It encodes CSVLPSGKHEQFF.

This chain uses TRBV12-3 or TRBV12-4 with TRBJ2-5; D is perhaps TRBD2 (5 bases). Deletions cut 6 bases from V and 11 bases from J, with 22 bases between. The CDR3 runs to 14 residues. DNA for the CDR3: TGTGCCAGCAGCTCAGGACTCGATAAAGATGAGCAGTACTTC. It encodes CASSSGLDKDEQYF.

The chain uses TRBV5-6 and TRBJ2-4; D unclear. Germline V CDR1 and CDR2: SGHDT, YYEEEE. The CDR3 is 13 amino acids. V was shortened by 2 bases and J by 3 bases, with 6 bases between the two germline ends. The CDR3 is CASSFGLKNIQYF. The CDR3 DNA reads TGTGCCAGCAGCTTTGGTCTCAAAAACATTCAGTACTTC.

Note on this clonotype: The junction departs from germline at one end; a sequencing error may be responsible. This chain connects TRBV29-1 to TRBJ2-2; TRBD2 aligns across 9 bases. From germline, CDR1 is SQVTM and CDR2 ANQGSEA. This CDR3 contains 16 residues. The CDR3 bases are TGCAGCGCTGAATTGACTAGCGGAACCCTCCCCGGGGAGCTGTTTTTT. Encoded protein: CSAELTSGTLPGELFF.

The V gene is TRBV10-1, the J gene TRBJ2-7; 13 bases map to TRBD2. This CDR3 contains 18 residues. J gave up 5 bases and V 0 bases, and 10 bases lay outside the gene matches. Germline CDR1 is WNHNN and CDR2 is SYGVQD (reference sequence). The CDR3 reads CASSESTSGRSVRHEQYF. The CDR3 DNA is TGCGCCAGCAGTGAGTCGACTAGCGGGAGGTCGGTTCGGCACGAGCAGTACTTC.

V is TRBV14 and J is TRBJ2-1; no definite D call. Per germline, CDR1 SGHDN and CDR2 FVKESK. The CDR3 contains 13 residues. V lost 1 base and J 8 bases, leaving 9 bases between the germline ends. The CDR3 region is CASSQVIGDEQFF. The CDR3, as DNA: TGTGCCAGCAGCCAAGTTATTGGCGATGAGCAGTTCTTC.

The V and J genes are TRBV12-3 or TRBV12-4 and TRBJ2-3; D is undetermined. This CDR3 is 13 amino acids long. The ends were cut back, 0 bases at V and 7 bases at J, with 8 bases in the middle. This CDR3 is CASSLAMGYTQYF. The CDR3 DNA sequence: TGTGCCAGCAGTTTAGCTATGGGTTATACGCAGTATTTT.

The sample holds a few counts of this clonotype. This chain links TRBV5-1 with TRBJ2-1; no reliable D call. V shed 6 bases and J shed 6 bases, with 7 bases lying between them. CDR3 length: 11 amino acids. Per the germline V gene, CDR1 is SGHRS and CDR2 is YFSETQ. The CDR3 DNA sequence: TGCGCCAGCACCACAACCAATGAGCAGTTCTTC. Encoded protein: CASTTTNEQFF. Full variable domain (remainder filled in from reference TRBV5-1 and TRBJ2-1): KAGVTQTPRYLIKTRGQQVTLSCSPISGHRSVSWYQQTPGQGLQFLFEYFSETQRNKGNFPGRFSGRQFSNSRSEMNVSTLELGDSALYLCASTTTNEQFFGPGTRLTVL.

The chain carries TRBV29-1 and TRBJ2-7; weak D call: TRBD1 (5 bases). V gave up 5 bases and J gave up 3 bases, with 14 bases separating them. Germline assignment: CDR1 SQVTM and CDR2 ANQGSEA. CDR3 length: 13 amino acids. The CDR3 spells CSVSQGGFYEQYF. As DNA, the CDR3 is TGCAGCGTTTCTCAGGGTGGGTTCTACGAGCAGTACTTC.

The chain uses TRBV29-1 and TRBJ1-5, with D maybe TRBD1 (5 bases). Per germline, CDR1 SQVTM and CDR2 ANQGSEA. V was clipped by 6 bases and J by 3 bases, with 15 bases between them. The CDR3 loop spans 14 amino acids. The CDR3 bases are TGCAGCGTGGGAACTCAGGGCCCCAATCAGCCCCAGCATTTT. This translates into CSVGTQGPNQPQHF.

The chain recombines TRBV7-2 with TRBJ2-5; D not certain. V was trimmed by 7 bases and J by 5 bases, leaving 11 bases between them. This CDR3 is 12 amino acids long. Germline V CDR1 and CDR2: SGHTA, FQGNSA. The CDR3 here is CASTSLEETQYF. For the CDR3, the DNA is TGTGCCAGCACCTCGCTGGAGGAGACCCAGTACTTC.

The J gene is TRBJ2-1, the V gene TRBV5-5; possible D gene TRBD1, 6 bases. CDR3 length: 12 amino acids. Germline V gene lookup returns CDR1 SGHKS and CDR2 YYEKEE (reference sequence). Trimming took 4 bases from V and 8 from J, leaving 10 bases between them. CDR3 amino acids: CASSNRVYEQFF. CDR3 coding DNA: TGTGCCAGCAGCAACAGGGTCTATGAGCAGTTCTTC.